A selection of T cell receptor beta chains follows, all from one sample in a study of cytomegalovirus exposure and HLA in healthy donors. The data were produced by immunoSEQ multiplex PCR, yet TCRdb's version contains in-frame clones alone and is incomplete. The table includes 110,000 or so clones, over 65% detected once. The material sequenced was PBMCs. These receptors were obtained from a woman aged 25 to 39 in good health and CMV-seronegative. Both conserved end residues are part of each CDR3. Clone size is shown for a subset of rows, as once, few, many or a class of expanded clone.

v_call | clone_size | cdr3_aa
TRBV6-5 | NA | CASSYRALAGEYEQYF
TRBV7-8 | few | CASSFGGDWQPQHF
TRBV6-6 | NA | CASSPGNPQETQYF
TRBV18 | NA | CASANRGDNQPQHF
TRBV9 | NA | CASSVGGTNTGELFF
TRBV19 | NA | CASNGRVYSNQPQHF
TRBV4-3 | NA | CASSPRQGNTGELFF
TRBV7-9 | NA | CASSLGGGDGTEAFF
TRBV7-2 | NA | CASSYRTNTGELFF
TRBV6-1 | NA | CASSVSRLLGYTF
TRBV4-3 | few | CASSQDKGQLNEQFF
TRBV29-1 | few | CSVEARGGRGYTF
TRBV7-2 | NA | CASSLGGQGGYEQYF
TRBV6-5 | NA | CASSPDRGREKLFF
TRBV6-1 | NA | CASSEPAGDTPEAFF
TRBV6-7 | NA | CASTGGSGEDGYTF
TRBV5-1 | NA | CASSRTGGNSYEQYF
TRBV29-1 | NA | CSAWDRGSGNTIYF
TRBV14 | NA | CASSQVMGARTEAFF
TRBV5-1 | NA | CASSPTTEYEQYF
TRBV27 | NA | CASSSRYEQYF
TRBV18 | NA | CASSPLEGRETQYF
TRBV4-3 | NA | CASSPGRGGYEQYF
TRBV6-5 | NA | CASSYRAGTGGELFF
TRBV29-1 | NA | CSAAQARIGGNTIYF
TRBV7-8 | NA | CASSLGQGSEKLFF
TRBV7-2 | NA | CASSPRTGGYEAFF
TRBV6-5 | NA | CASSYRRGAGGEQFF
TRBV12-2 | NA | CASRLSAGEDLAKNIQYF
TRBV5-5 | NA | CASSLSGDRGFGKLFF
TRBV12-5 | NA | CASGLVTSGGAIDTQYF
TRBV6-6 | NA | CASSTGDRGRAFF
TRBV5-6 | NA | CASGTGDGYTF
TRBV9 | NA | CASSARTSGTDTQYF
TRBV5-5 | NA | CASSFGQLHNSPLHF
TRBV5-4 | NA | CASSLTGSYTEAFF
TRBV7-9 | NA | CASSRRPDGGPTYEQYF
TRBV18 | NA | CASSPQGQTYQETQYF
TRBV9 | NA | CASSVDMAVSGNTIYF
TRBV12-5 | NA | CASGPRTGDYNEQFF
TRBV6-6 | NA | CASSYRGAIDTQYF